One sample yielded the 24 T cell receptor beta chains listed below, sequenced in a study of PD-L1 blockade in urothelial cancer. Time point indicated: pretreatment peripheral blood. The table came from immunoSEQ multiplex PCR; TCRdb's copy has only in-frame clones and leaves some out. Found here are almost 50,000 clones, about 80% of them singletons; the top ten hold 2.5% to 3.5%. The sequenced sample was PBMCs, obtained around atezolizumab (anti-PD-L1) treatment. The receptors come from a man between 65 and 80 years old with urothelial cancer.

The gene calls are TRBV29-1 and TRBJ1-2; 9 nucleotides match TRBD1. Germline V gives CDR1 SQVTM, CDR2 ANQGSEA. V trimming: 6 bases; J trimming: 6 bases; junction bases outside the gene matches: 11. CDR3 size: 14 residues. CDR3 region: CSVMDRGWVDGYTF. The CDR3 DNA reads as TGCAGCGTCATGGACAGGGGCTGGGTTGATGGCTACACCTTC.

The chain links TRBV27 to TRBJ1-2, with 8 bases aligning to TRBD1. With 2 bases clipped from V and 9 bases from J, the junction kept 14 bases outside the gene matches. This CDR3 comprises 16 residues. Germline-derived CDR1 and CDR2 are MNHEY and SMNVEV (reference sequence). CDR3 DNA sequence: TGTGCCAGCAGTTTAACAGGGGGGAAGGTACGGGTTAGCTACACCTTC. This codes for CASSLTGGKVRVSYTF.

The J gene is TRBJ2-3, the V gene TRBV21-1; no check of the table's D call, TRBD1, against the DNA was made. TRBV21-1 is described as a pseudogene. The CDR3 contains 15 residues. CDR3 bases: TGTGCCAGCACCCCGAACAGGGGGCGCACAGATACGCAGTATTTT. Translation: CASTPNRGRTDTQYF.

The chain links TRBV19 to TRBJ2-2, with 8 bases matching TRBD1. The J segment lost 7 bases and the V segment lost 7 bases, leaving 14 bases of the junction unmatched. This CDR3 has 16 residues. CDR1 LNHDA and CDR2 SQIVND come from the germline V gene (reference sequence). CDR3 coding DNA: TGTGCCAGTAAGGAGCGGGCAGGGGGCCGGATCGGGGAGCTGTTTTTT. Encoded protein: CASKERAGGRIGELFF.

The rearrangement uses TRBV20-1 and TRBJ1-1; no firm D call. This CDR3 is 11 amino acids long. V lost 1 base, J lost 10 bases, and 10 bases lay in between. Germline V CDR1 and CDR2: DFQATT, SNEGSKA (reference sequence). The CDR3 DNA reads as TGCAGTGCTAGAGGTCCTCGGGGAGCTTTCTTT. Protein: CSARGPRGAFF.

This clone was found once. The gene calls are TRBV5-1 and TRBJ2-1, with D tentatively TRBD2 (7 bases). Germline V gene data show CDR1 as SGHRS and CDR2 as YFSETQ. The CDR3 runs to 19 residues. Trimming pared 3 bases from V and 1 base from J, leaving 23 bases between. CDR3: CASSSTRGQGLVSYNEQFF. The CDR3 DNA reads as TGCGCCAGCAGCTCCACGCGGGGGCAAGGGTTAGTTTCCTACAATGAGCAGTTCTTC.

Details on this clone: At one of its ends the junction is not consistent with the germline gene, which may arise from a read error. The rearrangement uses TRBV7-2 and TRBJ1-6; 8 bases line up with TRBD1. From germline, CDR1 is SGHTA and CDR2 FQGNSA. The CDR3 sequence is 12 residues long. Here the CDR3 reads CASSLQRDRLNF. In nucleotides, the CDR3 is TGTGCCAGCAGCCTCCAGCGGGACAGGCTCAACTTT.

The chain recombines TRBV4-3 with TRBJ2-5, with D maybe TRBD2 (6 bases). V was cut by 0 bases and J by 7 bases, with 15 bases left in between. The CDR3 consists of 15 residues. Germline V gives CDR1 LGHNA, CDR2 YSLEER. CDR3 DNA: TGCGCCAGCAGCCAAGACCCGGAGGGTTTAGGGACCCAGTACTTC. Translating it yields CASSQDPEGLGTQYF.

This rearrangement joins TRBV10-3 to TRBJ1-1, with TRBD1 matching over 7 bases. The V gene end was trimmed by 10 bases and the J gene end by 0 bases; junction bases not matched to a gene: 5. This CDR3 contains 13 residues. Germline V gene lookup returns CDR1 ENHRY and CDR2 SYGVKD. The CDR3 here is CAKTGALNTEAFF. The CDR3 nucleotides are TGTGCCAAAACAGGGGCGTTGAACACTGAAGCTTTCTTT.

The chain links TRBV14 to TRBJ1-2; perhaps TRBD1 as D (5 bases). CDR1 is SGHDN and CDR2 is FVKESK in the germline V gene. V was trimmed by 4 bases and J by 8 bases, leaving 20 bases between them. This CDR3 has 15 residues. The CDR3 DNA follows: TGTGCCAGCAGCCCGATGGGACTCCTCCCGGACGGCTACACCTTC. Residues: CASSPMGLLPDGYTF.

The chain joins TRBV11-1 to TRBJ2-2; 7 bases map to TRBD1. Germline CDR1 SGHAT, CDR2 FQDESV (reference sequence). V lost 5 bases to trimming and J lost 0 bases; unmatched junction nucleotides: 9. This CDR3 is built from 17 residues. CDR3 loop: CASSHFRTGPNTGELFF. CDR3 nucleotide sequence: TGTGCCAGCAGCCACTTTAGGACAGGCCCGAACACCGGGGAGCTGTTTTTT.

This clone was seen a single time. The chain joins TRBV19 to TRBJ2-3; no reliable D call. Germline V CDR1 and CDR2: LNHDA, SQIVND (reference sequence). V lost 6 bases and J 0 bases, leaving 13 bases between the germline ends. The CDR3 spans 15 residues. CDR3 sequence (DNA): TGTGCCAGTAGGCTGTCCGAGAGTAGCACAGATACGCAGTATTTT. It codes for CASRLSESSTDTQYF.

V usage is TRBV5-1 and J usage is TRBJ1-1, with 8 bases aligning to TRBD1. Trimming at V came to 2 bases and at J to 7 bases, leaving 7 bases not matched to a gene. Per germline, CDR1 SGHRS and CDR2 YFSETQ. This CDR3 is built from 14 residues. The CDR3 coding sequence is TGCGCCAGCAGCTTTGGGACAGGAGGGAATGAAGCTTTCTTT. The encoded protein is CASSFGTGGNEAFF.

The J gene is TRBJ2-1, the V gene TRBV28; 8 nucleotides align to TRBD1. From germline, CDR1 is MDHEN and CDR2 SYDVKM. The V gene end was trimmed by 6 bases and the J gene end by 3 bases; junction bases not matched to a gene: 4. This CDR3 is 14 amino acids long. As DNA, the CDR3 is TGTGCCAGCAGCCGGACAGGGAACTACAATGAGCAGTTCTTC. Amino acid sequence: CASSRTGNYNEQFF.

Details on this clone: This sample includes further DNA sequences coding for the same CDR3. V and J are TRBV18 and TRBJ1-1; TRBD1 agrees at 9 bases. J lost 5 bases, V lost 6 bases, and 4 bases had no gene match. Germline assignment: CDR1 KGHSH and CDR2 LQKENI. The CDR3 contains 13 residues. CDR3: CASSPDRGTEAFF. DNA for the CDR3: TGTGCCAGCTCTCCGGACAGGGGAACTGAAGCTTTCTTT.

The rearrangement links TRBV19 to TRBJ1-5; D remains unclear. Germline CDR1 LNHDA, CDR2 SQIVND (reference sequence). The CDR3 is 12 amino acids. V lost 3 bases, J lost 7 bases, and 7 bases lay in between. The CDR3 nucleotides read TGTGCCAGTAGTATGGTGCGGCAGCCCCAGCATTTT. Its protein is CASSMVRQPQHF.

The CDR3 is CASSLEVGAAFF. In DNA, the CDR3 is TGCGCCAGCAGCTTGGAAGTGGGGGCGGCTTTCTTT. The rearrangement uses TRBV5-1 and TRBJ1-1; possible D gene TRBD1, 6 bases. CDR1 and CDR2 from the germline V gene are SGHRS and YFSETQ. Trimming took 0 bases from V and 11 from J, leaving 11 bases between them. The CDR3 is 12 amino acids.

The rearrangement links TRBV9 to TRBJ2-1; TRBD2 matches at 7 bases. With V trimmed by 7 bases and J by 6 bases, 10 bases remained unmatched. Per the germline V gene, CDR1 is SGDLS and CDR2 is YYNGEE. The CDR3 runs to 14 residues. The CDR3 region is CASGGGGPRNEQFF. The CDR3 nucleotides are TGTGCCAGCGGGGGGGGAGGGCCACGCAATGAGCAGTTCTTC.

V is TRBV5-1 and J is TRBJ2-3, with 10 bases identical to TRBD1. V trimming: 6 bases; J trimming: 5 bases; junction bases outside the gene matches: 3. Germline values: CDR1 SGHRS, CDR2 YFSETQ. The CDR3 spans 13 residues. CDR3 coding DNA: TGCGCCAGCACGGGGACAGGGGAAGATACGCAGTATTTT. This translates into CASTGTGEDTQYF.

The rearrangement links TRBV14 to TRBJ2-5; D is possibly TRBD2 (5 bases). Germline values: CDR1 SGHDN, CDR2 FVKESK. The CDR3 is 12 residues long. V lost 3 bases to trimming and J lost 10 bases, with 12 bases between them. CDR3 sequence reads: CASSQSLGGQYF. The CDR3 DNA reads as TGTGCCAGCAGCCAGTCACTCGGAGGCCAGTACTTC.

This rearrangement joins TRBV4-3 to TRBJ2-5; D unclear. Looked up from germline, CDR1 is LGHNA and CDR2 is YSLEER. The germline V and J ends were trimmed by 0 bases and 2 bases, with 4 bases remaining between them. The CDR3 spans 13 residues. Written as DNA, the CDR3 is TGCGCCAGCAGCCAAGATCTGCAAGAGACCCAGTACTTC. This translates into CASSQDLQETQYF.

The chain uses TRBV6-1 and TRBJ2-5, with 7 bases identical to TRBD1. The length of the CDR3 is 11 residues. The V gene's germline CDR1 is MNHNS and CDR2 SASEGT. After removal of 10 bases from V and 4 bases from J, the junction contained 3 bases not matched to a gene. The CDR3: CATGQSETQYF. DNA of the CDR3: TGTGCCACGGGACAGTCAGAGACCCAGTACTTC.

The chain employs TRBV7-6 and TRBJ2-7; D is undetermined. Per the germline V gene, CDR1 is SGHVS and CDR2 is FNYEAQ. This CDR3 region has 13 residues. Trimming cost V 4 bases and J 6 bases, with 13 bases left between them. CDR3 loop: CASSSPVTGEQYF. DNA for the CDR3: TGTGCCAGCAGCTCCCCGGTTACGGGCGAGCAGTACTTC. Drawing the rest from reference TRBV7-6 and TRBJ2-7, the complete variable domain is GAGVSQSPRYKVTKRGQDVALRCDPISGHVSLYWYRQALGQGPEFLTYFNYEAQQDKSGLPNDRFSAERPEGSISTLTIQRTEQRDSAMYRCASSSPVTGEQYFGPGTRLTVT.

The chain employs TRBV7-2 and TRBJ1-2; weak D call: TRBD1 (6 bases). In germline, CDR1 is SGHTA, CDR2 FQGNSA. V was cut by 1 base and J by 4 bases, with 13 bases left in between. The CDR3 has 15 amino acids. The CDR3 region has the DNA TGTGCCAGCAGCTTAGGGGGGCTGGGGACCTATGGCTACACCTTC. It codes for CASSLGGLGTYGYTF.